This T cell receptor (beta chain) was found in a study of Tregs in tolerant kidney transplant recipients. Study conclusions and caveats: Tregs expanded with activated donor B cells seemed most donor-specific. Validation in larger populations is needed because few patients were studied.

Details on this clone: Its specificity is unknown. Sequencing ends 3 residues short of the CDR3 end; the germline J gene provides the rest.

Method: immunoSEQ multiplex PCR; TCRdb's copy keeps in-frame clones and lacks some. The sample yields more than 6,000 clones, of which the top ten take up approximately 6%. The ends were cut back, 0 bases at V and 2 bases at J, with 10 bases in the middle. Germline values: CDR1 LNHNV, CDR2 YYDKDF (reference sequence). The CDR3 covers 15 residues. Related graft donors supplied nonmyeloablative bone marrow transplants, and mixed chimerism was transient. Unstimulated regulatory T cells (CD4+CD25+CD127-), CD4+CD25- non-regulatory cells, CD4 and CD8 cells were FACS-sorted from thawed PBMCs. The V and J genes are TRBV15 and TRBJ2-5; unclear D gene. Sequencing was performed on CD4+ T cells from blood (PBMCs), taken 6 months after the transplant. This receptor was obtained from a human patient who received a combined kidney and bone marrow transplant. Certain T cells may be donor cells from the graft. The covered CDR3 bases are TGTGCCACCAGCAGAGACAGACACACACAAGAGACC. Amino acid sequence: CATSRDRHTQET. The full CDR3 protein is CATSRDRHTQETQYF.